A selection of T cell receptor beta chains follows, all from one sample in a study of T cell responses to AZD1222 COVID-19 vaccine. Profiling relied on immunoSEQ multiplex PCR, and the TCRdb table lists in-frame clones only, not all of them. The sample carries 25,000 to 30,000 clones, over 85% recorded once. The specimen comprised peripheral blood, sampled on day 0 of AZD1222 vaccination. Every receptor here comes from an adult in good health. Each CDR3 is given with its conserved first and last residue. D genes are given only for firm matches. Size tells how often a clone was seen (once, few, many) or the class of an expanded clone, and some rows leave it out.

length,D,V,J,size,CDR3,DNA
14,NA,TRBV7-9,TRBJ1-4,NA,CASSFTQGGEKLFF,TGTGCCAGCAGCTTTACGCAGGGCGGCGAAAAACTGTTTTTT
13,TRBD1,TRBV30,TRBJ1-1,NA,CAWRLQGRTEAFF,TGTGCCTGGAGACTACAGGGGAGAACTGAAGCTTTCTTT
14,NA,TRBV10-2,TRBJ1-1,NA,CASSESRGDTEAFF,TGCGCCAGCAGTGAGTCCAGGGGTGACACTGAAGCTTTCTTT
15,NA,TRBV7-6,TRBJ2-1,NA,CASSRTGTVNNEQFF,TGTGCCAGCAGCCGCACCGGGACCGTTAACAATGAGCAGTTCTTC
11,NA,TRBV12-3/TRBV12-4,TRBJ2-2,few,CASRRTGELFF,TGTGCCAGCCGAAGGACCGGGGAGCTGTTTTTT
14,NA,TRBV28,TRBJ1-6,NA,CASSLDSVNSPLHF,TGTGCCAGCAGTTTGGACTCAGTAAATTCACCCCTCCACTTT
16,TRBD1,TRBV5-8,TRBJ1-1,NA,CASSIGQGVRNTEAFF,TGTGCCAGCAGCATTGGACAGGGGGTGAGGAACACTGAAGCTTTCTTT
20,TRBD1,TRBV18,TRBJ1-5,NA,CASSARPPGQGFYSNQPQHF,TGTGCCAGCTCAGCTCGTCCTCCGGGACAGGGCTTCTATAGCAATCAGCCCCAGCATTTT
14,NA,TRBV6-5,TRBJ1-4,NA,CASNEGRENEKLFF,TGTGCCAGCAACGAAGGGAGAGAAAATGAAAAACTGTTTTTT
16,NA,TRBV30,TRBJ1-3,NA,CAWSTGGVISGNTIYF,TGTGCCTGGAGTACGGGAGGAGTGATCTCTGGAAACACCATATATTTT
16,NA,TRBV6-1,TRBJ1-4,NA,CASSGRLGRNNEKLFF,TGTGCCAGCAGTGGACGACTGGGGAGGAATAATGAAAAACTGTTTTTT
16,NA,TRBV11-3,TRBJ1-4,NA,CASSPLRKATNEKLFF,TGTGCCAGCAGCCCCTTGAGGAAGGCAACTAATGAAAAACTGTTTTTT
11,NA,TRBV29-1,TRBJ2-5,NA,CSVARSETQYF,TGCAGCGTTGCCAGGTCAGAGACCCAGTACTTC
13,NA,TRBV5-1,TRBJ1-2,once,CASRTDGNYGYTF,TGCGCCAGCAGGACGGACGGTAACTATGGCTACACCTTC
15,NA,TRBV23-1,TRBJ1-2,NA,CASVYDSRANYGYTF,TGCGCCAGCGTGTACGACAGTCGAGCAAACTATGGCTACACCTTC
11,NA,TRBV29-1,TRBJ2-1,once,CSVQRANEQFF,TGCAGCGTTCAAAGGGCAAATGAGCAGTTCTTC
14,TRBD2,TRBV9,TRBJ2-3,NA,CASSPGGVADTQYF,TGTGCCAGCAGCCCGGGGGGAGTGGCAGATACGCAGTATTTT
16,NA,TRBV6-5,TRBJ2-2,NA,CASSYGQGQNTGELFF,TGTGCCAGCAGTTACGGCCAGGGGCAGAACACCGGGGAGCTGTTTTTT
16,TRBD2,TRBV11-2,TRBJ2-3,NA,CASSSGTSGMTDTQYF,TGTGCCAGCAGCTCCGGGACTAGCGGGATGACGGATACGCAGTATTTT
14,NA,TRBV5-1,TRBJ1-5,NA,CASSLGEGDQPQHF,TGCGCCAGCAGCTTAGGGGAGGGTGATCAGCCCCAGCATTTT
16,TRBD2,TRBV6-6,TRBJ2-7,NA,CASSFQTSRSSYEQYF,TGTGCCAGCAGTTTCCAGACTAGCCGAAGCTCCTACGAGCAGTACTTC
13,NA,TRBV5-5,TRBJ2-1,NA,CASSLWVAREQFF,TGTGCCAGCAGCTTGTGGGTGGCGCGGGAGCAGTTCTTC
15,NA,TRBV4-2,TRBJ1-3,few,CASSQDRGSGNTIYF,TGTGCCAGCAGCCAAGATCGAGGGTCTGGAAACACCATATATTTT
12,NA,TRBV30,TRBJ1-2,few,CAFYSGAGGYTF,TGTGCCTTCTACTCAGGGGCCGGGGGCTACACCTTC
12,NA,TRBV11-3,TRBJ2-7,once,CASSLEGDEQYF,TGTGCCAGCAGCTTAGAAGGAGACGAGCAGTACTTC
15,TRBD1,TRBV30,TRBJ2-1,NA,CAWTEGQGRNNEQFF,TGTGCCTGGACCGAGGGACAGGGAAGGAACAATGAGCAGTTCTTC
10,NA,TRBV12-3/TRBV12-4,TRBJ2-2,NA,CASSTGELFF,TGTGCCAGCAGCACCGGGGAGCTGTTTTTT
15,TRBD1,TRBV5-6,TRBJ1-5,NA,CASSFYRGLRQPQHF,TGTGCCAGCAGCTTCTACAGGGGGCTACGGCAGCCCCAGCATTTT
14,NA,TRBV9,TRBJ2-5,NA,CASSPGGLLETQYF,TGTGCCAGCAGCCCGGGGGGCCTTCTCGAGACCCAGTACTTC
11,NA,TRBV19,TRBJ1-2,once,CASSTNYGYTF,TGTGCCAGTAGTACTAACTATGGCTACACCTTC
16,NA,TRBV3-1/TRBV3-2,TRBJ2-3,NA,CASSQVSPRGTDTQYF,TGTGCCAGCAGCCAAGTATCTCCCAGGGGCACAGATACGCAGTATTTT
20,TRBD2,TRBV18,TRBJ2-7,NA,CASSSPAAANSGSRAYEQYF,TGTGCCAGCTCATCACCGGCCGCGGCGAATAGCGGGTCGAGGGCCTACGAGCAGTACTTC
13,TRBD1,TRBV25-1,TRBJ1-2,NA,CASRGQGASGYTF,TGTGCCAGCAGGGGACAGGGGGCCAGTGGCTACACCTTC
14,NA,TRBV5-1,TRBJ2-7,NA,CASSLEGQLYEQYF,TGCGCCAGCAGCTTGGAAGGACAGCTCTACGAGCAGTACTTC
13,NA,TRBV24-1,TRBJ2-3,NA,CATSDSYGDTQYF,TGTGCCACCAGTGATTCCTATGGAGATACGCAGTATTTT
13,NA,TRBV28,TRBJ1-5,NA,CASSLPPGQPQHF,TGTGCCAGCAGTCTGCCACCGGGCCAGCCCCAGCATTTT
17,NA,TRBV7-8,TRBJ1-6,NA,CASSPQPTSSYNSPLHF,TGTGCCAGCAGCCCTCAACCAACGAGCTCCTATAATTCACCCCTCCACTTT
15,NA,TRBV3-1/TRBV3-2,TRBJ1-1,few,CASSQGQTNFGGAFF,TGTGCCAGCAGCCAAGGACAGACAAATTTTGGTGGAGCTTTCTTT
18,TRBD2,TRBV10-2,TRBJ2-5,once,CASSESRTSGGALETQYF,TGCGCCAGCAGTGAGTCGAGGACTAGCGGGGGGGCATTGGAGACCCAGTACTTC
16,NA,TRBV18,TRBJ2-5,NA,CASSPLDSSGQETQYF,TGTGCCAGCTCACCCCTCGACAGCAGTGGCCAAGAGACCCAGTACTTC
14,NA,TRBV11-2,TRBJ2-3,NA,CASSLAGSLNTQYF,TGTGCCAGCAGCTTAGCAGGGTCCCTTAATACGCAGTATTTT
15,NA,TRBV21-1,TRBJ2-2,NA,CASSKIVLSTGELFF,TGTGCCAGCAGCAAAATCGTCTTATCGACCGGGGAGCTGTTTTTT